Described below is a single T cell receptor (beta chain) sequence and its context. These data belong to a study of T cell responses to AZD1222 COVID-19 vaccine. For the study at large: Pooling was applied to second doses at about 4 or about 12 weeks.

Data came from immunoSEQ multiplex PCR; TCRdb stores just in-frame clones and leaves some out. Of around 120,000 clones listed, more than 75% are singletons. Germline CDR1 is MNHNS and CDR2 is SASEGT. The CDR3 length is 15 residues. V was shortened by 2 bases and J by 4 bases, with 12 bases between the two germline ends. This chain uses TRBV6-1 with TRBJ1-3; D gene ambiguous. The TCR comes from an adult in good health. Sequencing was performed on peripheral blood, taken on day 0 of AZD1222 vaccination. The CDR3 sequence: CASSEISRRGNTIYF. The CDR3 DNA sequence: TGTGCCAGCAGTGAAATCAGCCGCCGGGGAAACACCATATATTTT.